This TCR beta chain derives from a study of T cell clonotyping in hematopoietic cell transplantation. Study-wide results and limits: Broader posttransplant TCR repertoire diversity was predicted by graft donor and pretransplant recipient Inverse Simpson Index values. Few recipient clonotypes overlapped donors; over 95% were de novo at given depth. Recipient TCR diversity dropped after transplant; expanded clonotypes rose from day 30 to 180.

Sequenced by immunoSEQ multiplex PCR; TCRdb stores in-frame clones only, minus some. Counted here are roughly 9,000 clones, about 80% occurring once; the ten biggest clones make up around 49%. Comment on this clone: Its specificity is unknown.

Here the sequenced sample was PBMCs, taken at the time of graft-versus-host disease after allogeneic stem cell transplant. This receptor was taken from a male patient aged 60 to 75 who had an allogeneic stem cell transplant from an unrelated donor, so the T cells may come from the graft donor. Some clones in this sample may be carry-over from other donors' samples.

Here the CDR3 reads CASSYGGGNQPQHF. CDR3 in DNA: TGTGCCAGCAGTTACGGCGGAGGCAATCAGCCCCAGCATTTT. The chain links TRBV6-5 to TRBJ1-5, with D uncertain. Germline CDR1 and CDR2: MNHEY and SVGAGI. Trimming cost V 2 bases and J 2 bases, with 7 bases left between them. There are 14 residues in the CDR3.